This T cell receptor (beta chain) was retrieved from a study of beta chain features in type 1 diabetes. Staining for CD45RO/CCR7/CD25/CD127/CD95/CD27 allowed sorting of CD4+ naive, central memory, regulatory and stem cell-like memory cells. CDR3 length equals 15 residues. Every isolated RNA sample was fully reverse transcribed, so sequencing captured expressed TCRB transcripts. TCRdb's table, derived via immunoSEQ multiplex PCR, lists solely in-frame clones and lacks some. The table shows about 360,000 clones, with around 13% occurring only once. General study findings and limits: Type 1 diabetes patients had VDJ junctions that carried fewer insertions and more deletions. For Type 1 diabetes patients, all four CD4+ subsets carried TCRB CDR3s that were moderately but significantly shorter. Relative to healthy donors, patients appeared to have naive, central memory and Treg TCRB repertoires that were more similar.

A few counts support this clone. Its antigen is unidentified. The material sequenced was naive CD4+ T cells from blood. This sequence joins TRBV21-1 and TRBJ1-6. TRBV21-1 is labeled a pseudogene. The sequence was collected from a man younger than 30 in good health. The CDR3 region is CASSSTERRNSPLHF. CDR3 nucleotide sequence: TGTGCCAGCAGCTCCACGGAGAGGCGTAATTCACCCCTCCACTTT.